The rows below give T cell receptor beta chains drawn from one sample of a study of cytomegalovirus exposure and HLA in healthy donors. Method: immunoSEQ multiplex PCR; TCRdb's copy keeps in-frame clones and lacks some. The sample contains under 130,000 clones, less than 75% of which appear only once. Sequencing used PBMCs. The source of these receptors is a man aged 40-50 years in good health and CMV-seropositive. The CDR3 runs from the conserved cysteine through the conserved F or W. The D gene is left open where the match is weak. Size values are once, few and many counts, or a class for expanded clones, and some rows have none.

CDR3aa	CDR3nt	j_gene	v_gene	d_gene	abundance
CASSQGWGQDSNQPQHF	TGCGCCAGCAGCCAAGGTTGGGGACAGGATAGCAATCAGCCCCAGCATTTT	TRBJ1-5	TRBV4-1	TRBD1	-
CASSTGYEQYF	TGTGCCAGCAGCACAGGGTACGAGCAGTACTTC	TRBJ2-7	TRBV7-2	-	-
CSVRGWSEQGSNEQFF	TGCAGCGTCCGAGGGTGGTCAGAACAGGGCTCAAATGAGCAGTTCTTC	TRBJ2-1	TRBV29-1	-	-
CASSPSGSVADTQYF	TGTGCCAGCAGCCCAAGCGGGAGTGTCGCAGATACGCAGTATTTT	TRBJ2-3	TRBV7-2	TRBD2	-
CASSLGGGYDGYTF	TGTGCCAGCAGCTTAGGAGGCGGGTATGATGGCTACACCTTC	TRBJ1-2	TRBV7-9	-	-
CASSLYDQDEKLFF	TGTGCCAGCAGCCTATACGACCAGGATGAAAAACTGTTTTTT	TRBJ1-4	TRBV4-2	-	-
CASSSRQGVGEKLFF	TGTGCCAGCAGCTCGCGACAGGGGGTGGGGGAAAAACTGTTTTTT	TRBJ1-4	TRBV7-8	TRBD1	-
CATRRGNEKLFF	TGTGCCACCAGACGGGGTAATGAAAAACTGTTTTTT	TRBJ1-4	TRBV6-5	-	-
CASSLRGLLAGEETQYF	TGTGCCAGCAGCTTAAGGGGGTTACTAGCGGGAGAAGAGACCCAGTACTTC	TRBJ2-5	TRBV7-9	TRBD2	few
CASSDGTAMSNTEAFF	TGTGCCAGCAGTGACGGGACTGCGATGTCGAACACTGAAGCTTTCTTT	TRBJ1-1	TRBV25-1	-	-